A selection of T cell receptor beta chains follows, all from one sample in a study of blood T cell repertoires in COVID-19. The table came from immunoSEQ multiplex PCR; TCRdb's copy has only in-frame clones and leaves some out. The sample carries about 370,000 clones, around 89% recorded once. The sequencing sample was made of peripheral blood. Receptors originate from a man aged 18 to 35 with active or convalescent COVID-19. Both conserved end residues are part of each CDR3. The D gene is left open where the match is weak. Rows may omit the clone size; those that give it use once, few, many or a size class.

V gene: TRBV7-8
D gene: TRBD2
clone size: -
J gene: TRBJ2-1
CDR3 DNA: TGTGCCAGCAGCCGCGGACTAGCGGGAGGGAGCTCCTACAATGAGCAGTTCTTC
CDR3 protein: CASSRGLAGGSSYNEQFF

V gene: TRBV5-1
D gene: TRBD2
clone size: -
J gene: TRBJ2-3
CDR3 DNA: TGCGCCAGCAGCTTGCGTAGCGGGAGAGCAGATACGCAGTATTTT
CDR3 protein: CASSLRSGRADTQYF

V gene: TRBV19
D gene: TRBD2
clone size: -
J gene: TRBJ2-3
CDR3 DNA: TGTGCCAGTAGCCCGGGACTAGCGGGCTCAGATACGCAGTATTTT
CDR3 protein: CASSPGLAGSDTQYF

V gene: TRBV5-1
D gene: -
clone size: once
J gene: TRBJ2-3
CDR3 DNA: TGCGCCAGCAGCTTGGGTAGAGACACAGATACGCAGTATTTT
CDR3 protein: CASSLGRDTDTQYF

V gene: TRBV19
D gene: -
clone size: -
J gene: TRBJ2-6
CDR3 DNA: TGTGCCTCGCGAAACTGGGACAAAACCTACTCTGGGGCCAACGTGCTGACTTTC
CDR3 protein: CASRNWDKTYSGANVLTF

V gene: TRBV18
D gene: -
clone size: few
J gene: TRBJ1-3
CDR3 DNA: TGTGCCAGCTCACCGGGCAGCTCTGGAAACACCATATATTTT
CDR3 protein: CASSPGSSGNTIYF

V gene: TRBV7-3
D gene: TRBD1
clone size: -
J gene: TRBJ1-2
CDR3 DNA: TGTGCCAGCAGCTATCCCGGGACAGGCATCTATGGCTACACCTTC
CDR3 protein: CASSYPGTGIYGYTF

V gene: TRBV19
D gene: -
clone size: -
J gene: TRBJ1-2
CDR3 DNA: TGTGCCAGTAGTATTTTTCACAGCAACTATGGCTACACCTTC
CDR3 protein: CASSIFHSNYGYTF

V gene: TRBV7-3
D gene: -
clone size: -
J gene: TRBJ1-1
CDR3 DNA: TGTGCCAGCAGCTTCAGGCCAGGGGATGGAGCTTTCTTT
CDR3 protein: CASSFRPGDGAFF

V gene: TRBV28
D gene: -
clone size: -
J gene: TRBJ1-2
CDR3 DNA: TGTGCCAGCAGTTCGGGGGGATCTAACTATGGCTACACCTTC
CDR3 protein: CASSSGGSNYGYTF

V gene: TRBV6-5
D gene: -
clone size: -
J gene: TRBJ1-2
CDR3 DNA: TGTGCCAGCAGCCTGGGACACCCTAACTATGGCTACACCTTC
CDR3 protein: CASSLGHPNYGYTF

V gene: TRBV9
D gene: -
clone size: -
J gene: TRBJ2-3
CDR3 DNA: TGTGCCAGCAGCGTATTCCCTGTTAGCGATACGCAGTATTTT
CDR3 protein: CASSVFPVSDTQYF

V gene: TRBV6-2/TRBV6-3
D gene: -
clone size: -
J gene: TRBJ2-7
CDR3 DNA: TGTGCCAGCAGTTTTTACTCCTCCGACGAGCAGTACTTC
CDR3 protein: CASSFYSSDEQYF

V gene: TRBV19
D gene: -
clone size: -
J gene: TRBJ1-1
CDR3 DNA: TGTGCCAGTACTCAGGGATCCACTGAAGCTTTCTTT
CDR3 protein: CASTQGSTEAFF

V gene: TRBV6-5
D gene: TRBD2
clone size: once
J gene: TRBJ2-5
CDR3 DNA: TGTGCCACCGGGACTAGCCTCGAGGAGACCCAGTACTTC
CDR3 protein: CATGTSLEETQYF

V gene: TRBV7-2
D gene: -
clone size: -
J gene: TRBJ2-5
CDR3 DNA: TGTGCCAGCAGCCCAGGGGCGAGGGAGACCCAGTACTTC
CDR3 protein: CASSPGARETQYF

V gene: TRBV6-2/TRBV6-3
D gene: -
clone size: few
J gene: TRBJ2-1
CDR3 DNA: TGTGCCAGCAGTTACTCCGCTTACAGAACCAACAATGAGCAGTTCTTC
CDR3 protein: CASSYSAYRTNNEQFF

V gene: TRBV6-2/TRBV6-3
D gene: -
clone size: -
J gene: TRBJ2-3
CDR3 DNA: TGTGCCAGCAGTTACCGGACAGAACCTAGCACAGATACGCAGTATTTT
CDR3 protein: CASSYRTEPSTDTQYF

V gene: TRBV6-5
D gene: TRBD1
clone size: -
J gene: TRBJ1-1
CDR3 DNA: TGTGCCAGCAGCGGGGACAGGGGGACTTTCTTT
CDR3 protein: CASSGDRGTFF

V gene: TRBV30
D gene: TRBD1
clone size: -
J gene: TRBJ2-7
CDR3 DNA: TGTGCCTGGAGCGGACAGGCCTACGAGCAGTACTTC
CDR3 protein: CAWSGQAYEQYF

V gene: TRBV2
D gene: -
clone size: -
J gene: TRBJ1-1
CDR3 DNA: TGTGCCAGCAGGGCCGACAGTCACACTGAAGCTTTCTTT
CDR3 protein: CASRADSHTEAFF

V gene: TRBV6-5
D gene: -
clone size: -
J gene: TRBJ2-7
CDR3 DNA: TGTGCCAGCAGTCCCAGAGGCTCCTACGAGCAGTACTTC
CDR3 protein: CASSPRGSYEQYF

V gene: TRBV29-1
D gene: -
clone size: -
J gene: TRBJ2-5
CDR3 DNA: TGCAGCGTCGGGGCGGGGAACCAAGAGACCCAGTACTTC
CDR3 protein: CSVGAGNQETQYF

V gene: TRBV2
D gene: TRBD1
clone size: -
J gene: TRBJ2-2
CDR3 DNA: TGTGCCAGCGAAGGGGGTGCGGACAGGGTTTTTGCCGGGGAGCTGTTTTTT
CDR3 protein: CASEGGADRVFAGELFF

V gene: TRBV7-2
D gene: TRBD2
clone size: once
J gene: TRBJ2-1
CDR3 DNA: TGTGCCAGCAGATACGCCGGGAGGTATAATGAGCAGTTCTTC
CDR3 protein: CASRYAGRYNEQFF

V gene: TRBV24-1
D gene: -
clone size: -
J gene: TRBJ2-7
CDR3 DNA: TGTGCCACCAGTGATTTGCGATCAGGGCCCGAGCAGTACTTC
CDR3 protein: CATSDLRSGPEQYF

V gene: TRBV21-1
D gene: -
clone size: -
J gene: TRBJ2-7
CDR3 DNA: TGTGCCAGCAGCAAAGATGGGCCTGGGGCCGGGTCCTACGAGCAGTACTTC
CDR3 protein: CASSKDGPGAGSYEQYF

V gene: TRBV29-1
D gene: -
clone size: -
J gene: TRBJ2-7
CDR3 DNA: TGCAGCGTTATCAACTCCTACGAGCAGTACTTC
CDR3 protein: CSVINSYEQYF

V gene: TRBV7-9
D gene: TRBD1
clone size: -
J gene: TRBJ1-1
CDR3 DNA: TGTGCCAGCAGCCGTAGGCAAAGGACAGGGGGCCGAGGATACACTGAAGCTTTCTTT
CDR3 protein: CASSRRQRTGGRGYTEAFF

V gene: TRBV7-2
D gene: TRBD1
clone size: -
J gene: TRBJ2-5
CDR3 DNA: TGTGCCAGCAGCCTCAGGGGGCCCCAAGAGACCCAGTACTTC
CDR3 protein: CASSLRGPQETQYF

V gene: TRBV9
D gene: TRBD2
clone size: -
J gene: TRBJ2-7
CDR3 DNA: TGTGCCAGCAGCCCTAGCGGGAGCAGGTACGAGCAGTACTTC
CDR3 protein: CASSPSGSRYEQYF

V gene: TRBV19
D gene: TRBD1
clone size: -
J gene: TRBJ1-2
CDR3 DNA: TGTGCCGGACAGGGGGAGGGCTATGGCTACACCTTC
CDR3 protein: CAGQGEGYGYTF

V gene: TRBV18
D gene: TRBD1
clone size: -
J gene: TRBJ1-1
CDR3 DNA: TGTGCCAGCTCACCCCTCGAACAGGGGACTGAAGCTTTCTTT
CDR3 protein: CASSPLEQGTEAFF

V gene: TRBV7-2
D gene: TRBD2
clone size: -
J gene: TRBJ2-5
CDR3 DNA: TGTGCCAGCAGCCCCGGACTAGCGAGAGAGACCCAGTACTTC
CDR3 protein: CASSPGLARETQYF

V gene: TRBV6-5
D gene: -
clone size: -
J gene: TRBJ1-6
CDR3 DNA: TGTGCCAGCTGGAGGTCCTCCTATAATTCACCCCTCCACTTT
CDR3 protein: CASWRSSYNSPLHF

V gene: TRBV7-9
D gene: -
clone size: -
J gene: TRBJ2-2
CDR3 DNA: TGTGCCAGCAGCTCGCAACTCACCGGGGAGCTGTTTTTT
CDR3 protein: CASSSQLTGELFF

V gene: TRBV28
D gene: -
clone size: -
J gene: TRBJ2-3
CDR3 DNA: TGTGCCAGCGACATGTCCTATTCTAGCACAGATACGCAGTATTTT
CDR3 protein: CASDMSYSSTDTQYF

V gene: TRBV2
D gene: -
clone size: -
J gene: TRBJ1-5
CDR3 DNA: TGTGCCAGCAGATCGGGGGTAGGCAATCAGCCCCAGCATTTT
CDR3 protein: CASRSGVGNQPQHF

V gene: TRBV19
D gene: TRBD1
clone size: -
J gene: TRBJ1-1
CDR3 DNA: TGTGCCAGTAGTACCTGGACAGGGCCCCACACTGAAGCTTTCTTT
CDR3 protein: CASSTWTGPHTEAFF

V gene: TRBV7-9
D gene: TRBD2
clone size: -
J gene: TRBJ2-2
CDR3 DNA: TGTGCCAGCAGCTTAGTGGGAGGGGCAAGGAACACCGGGGAGCTGTTTTTT
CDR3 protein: CASSLVGGARNTGELFF

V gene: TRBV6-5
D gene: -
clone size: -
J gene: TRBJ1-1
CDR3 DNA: TGTGCCAGCAGTTACTCGAACAGAAACACTGAAGCTTTCTTT
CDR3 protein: CASSYSNRNTEAFF

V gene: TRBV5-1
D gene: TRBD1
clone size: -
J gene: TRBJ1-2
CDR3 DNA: TGCGCCAGCAGCTTTAACAGGGGATGGTATGGCTACACCTTC
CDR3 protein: CASSFNRGWYGYTF

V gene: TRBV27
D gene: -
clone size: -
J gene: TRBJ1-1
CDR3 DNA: TGTGCCAGCAGTTTATATAGTAGGAAGGGAGGGGGCACTGAAGCTTTCTTT
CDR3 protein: CASSLYSRKGGGTEAFF

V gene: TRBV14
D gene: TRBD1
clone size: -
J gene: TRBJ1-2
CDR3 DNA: TGTGCCAGCAGAAAAGGACAGGGCGAATACGGCTACACCTTC
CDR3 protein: CASRKGQGEYGYTF

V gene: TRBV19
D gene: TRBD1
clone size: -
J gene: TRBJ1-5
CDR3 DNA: TGTGCCAGTAGTCACCTACAGGGGGTAGTGAGCAATCAGCCCCAGCATTTT
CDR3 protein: CASSHLQGVVSNQPQHF

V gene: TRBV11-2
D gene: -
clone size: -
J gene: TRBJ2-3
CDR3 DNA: TGTGCCAGCAGCTTCCCGGATACGCAGTATTTT
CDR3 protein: CASSFPDTQYF

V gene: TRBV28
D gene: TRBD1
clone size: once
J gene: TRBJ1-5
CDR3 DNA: TGTGCCAGCAGTCCCCGGACAGGGGGCAATCAGCCCCAGCATTTT
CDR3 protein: CASSPRTGGNQPQHF

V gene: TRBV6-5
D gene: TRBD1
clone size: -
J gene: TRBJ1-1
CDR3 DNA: TGTGCCAGCAGTTTCTCGTTTCAGGGGGATTCTGAAGCTTTCTTT
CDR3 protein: CASSFSFQGDSEAFF

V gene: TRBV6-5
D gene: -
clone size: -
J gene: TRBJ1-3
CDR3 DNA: TGTGCCAGCAGACGGGGTACTGGAAACACCATATATTTT
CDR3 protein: CASRRGTGNTIYF

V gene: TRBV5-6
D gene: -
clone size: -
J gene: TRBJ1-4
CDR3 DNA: TGTGCCAGCAGCTCGGCAGGGTATAGTGAAAAACTGTTTTTT
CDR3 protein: CASSSAGYSEKLFF